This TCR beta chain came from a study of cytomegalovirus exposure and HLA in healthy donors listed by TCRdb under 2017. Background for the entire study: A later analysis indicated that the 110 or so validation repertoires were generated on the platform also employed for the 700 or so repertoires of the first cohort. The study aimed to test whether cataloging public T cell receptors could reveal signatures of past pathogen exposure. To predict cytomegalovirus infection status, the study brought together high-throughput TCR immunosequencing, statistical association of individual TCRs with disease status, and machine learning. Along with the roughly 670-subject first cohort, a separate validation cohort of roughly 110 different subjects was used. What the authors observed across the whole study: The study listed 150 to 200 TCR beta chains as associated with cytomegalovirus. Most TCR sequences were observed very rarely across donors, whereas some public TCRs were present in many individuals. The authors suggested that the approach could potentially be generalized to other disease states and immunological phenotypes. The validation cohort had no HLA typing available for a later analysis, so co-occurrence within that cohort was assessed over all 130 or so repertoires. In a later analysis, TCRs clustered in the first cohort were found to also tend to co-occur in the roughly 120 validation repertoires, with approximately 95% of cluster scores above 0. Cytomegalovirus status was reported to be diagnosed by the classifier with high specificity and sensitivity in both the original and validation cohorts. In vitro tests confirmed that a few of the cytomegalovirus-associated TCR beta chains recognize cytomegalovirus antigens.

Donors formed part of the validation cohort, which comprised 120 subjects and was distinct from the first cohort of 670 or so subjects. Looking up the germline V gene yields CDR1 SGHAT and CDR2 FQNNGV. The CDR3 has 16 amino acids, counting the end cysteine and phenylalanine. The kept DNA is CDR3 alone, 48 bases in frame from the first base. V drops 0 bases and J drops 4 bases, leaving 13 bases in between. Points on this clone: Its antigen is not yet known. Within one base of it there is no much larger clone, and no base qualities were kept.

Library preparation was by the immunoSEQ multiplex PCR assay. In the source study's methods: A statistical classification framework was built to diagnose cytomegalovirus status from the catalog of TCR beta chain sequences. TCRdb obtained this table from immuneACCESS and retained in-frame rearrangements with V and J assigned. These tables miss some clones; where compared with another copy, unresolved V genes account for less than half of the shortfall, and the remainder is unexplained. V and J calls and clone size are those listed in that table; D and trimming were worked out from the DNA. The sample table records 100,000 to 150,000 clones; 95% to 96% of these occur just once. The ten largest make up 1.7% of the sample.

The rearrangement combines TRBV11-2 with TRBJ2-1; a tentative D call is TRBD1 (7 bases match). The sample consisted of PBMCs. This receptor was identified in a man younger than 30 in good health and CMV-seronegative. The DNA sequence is TGTGCCAGCAGCTTAGAGGTGCAGGGGGGATACAATGAGCAGTTCTTC. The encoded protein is CASSLEVQGGYNEQFF. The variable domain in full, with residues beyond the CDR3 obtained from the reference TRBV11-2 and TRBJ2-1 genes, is EAGVAQSPRYKIIEKRQSVAFWCNPISGHATLYWYQQILGQGPKLLIQFQNNGVVDDSQLPKDRFSAERLKGVDSTLKIQPAKLEDSAVYLCASSLEVQGGYNEQFFGPGTRLTVL.